A selection of T cell receptor beta chains follows, all from one sample in a study of PD-1 blockade in classical Hodgkin lymphoma. Only in-frame clones appear in the TCRdb table, and some are missing; sequencing was by immunoSEQ multiplex PCR. The sample carries under 60,000 clones, about three quarters recorded once. Source: peripheral blood mononuclear cells (PBMCs), taken at baseline. These receptors came from a human donor with classical Hodgkin lymphoma. Each CDR3 is given with its conserved first and last residue. Fields, in order: CDR3 length, J gene, V gene, D gene, clone size, CDR3 protein, CDR3 DNA. A D gene is named only where the DNA matches it firmly. Where a row states a size, it is once, few, many or the class of an expanded clone; other rows omit it.

length: 13
J: TRBJ2-7
V: TRBV6-5
D: -
size: -
CDR3: CASSYSGPNEQYF
DNA: TGTGCCAGCAGTTACTCGGGACCAAACGAGCAGTACTTC

length: 14
J: TRBJ1-1
V: TRBV11-3
D: -
size: -
CDR3: CASSLERLNTEAFF
DNA: TGTGCCAGCAGCTTAGAACGTTTGAACACTGAAGCTTTCTTT

length: 14
J: TRBJ1-1
V: TRBV6-6
D: -
size: once
CDR3: CASTSPYREDEAFF
DNA: TGTGCCAGCACCTCCCCATACAGGGAGGATGAAGCTTTCTTT

length: 13
J: TRBJ2-5
V: TRBV10-3
D: TRBD1
size: -
CDR3: CAIRGQGVETQYF
DNA: TGTGCCATCAGAGGACAGGGGGTTGAGACCCAGTACTTC

length: 18
J: TRBJ2-2
V: TRBV12-5
D: TRBD2
size: -
CDR3: CASGLILGLAGMSGELFF
DNA: TGTGCTAGTGGTTTGATATTGGGACTAGCGGGAATGTCCGGGGAGCTGTTTTTT

length: 16
J: TRBJ1-1
V: TRBV5-1
D: -
size: -
CDR3: CASSFDGGVGNTEAFF
DNA: TGCGCCAGCAGCTTTGATGGGGGAGTAGGGAACACTGAAGCTTTCTTT

length: 11
J: TRBJ1-6
V: TRBV20-1
D: -
size: -
CDR3: CSARDGSRLHF
DNA: TGCAGTGCTAGAGATGGGTCGCGTCTCCACTTT

length: 14
J: TRBJ1-1
V: TRBV11-2
D: -
size: -
CDR3: CASSAHLSGTEAFF
DNA: TGTGCCAGCAGCGCCCACCTCTCTGGGACTGAAGCTTTCTTT

length: 14
J: TRBJ2-5
V: TRBV5-6
D: -
size: -
CDR3: CASSLGANQETQYF
DNA: TGTGCCAGCAGCTTGGGGGCTAACCAAGAGACCCAGTACTTC

length: 15
J: TRBJ1-4
V: TRBV30
D: -
size: -
CDR3: CAWSGLTSTNEKLFF
DNA: TGTGCCTGGTCGGGACTAACTTCAACTAATGAAAAACTGTTTTTT

length: 15
J: TRBJ2-2
V: TRBV2
D: -
size: -
CDR3: CASSKGQISTGELFF
DNA: TGTGCCAGCAGCAAAGGGCAGATATCCACCGGGGAGCTGTTTTTT

length: 15
J: TRBJ1-1
V: TRBV5-1
D: -
size: -
CDR3: CASSIRSQGSTEAFF
DNA: TGCGCCAGCAGCATTCGGAGTCAGGGGAGCACTGAAGCTTTCTTT

length: 16
J: TRBJ1-2
V: TRBV5-1
D: -
size: -
CDR3: CASSLAEGSTYDGYTF
DNA: TGCGCCAGCAGCTTGGCCGAGGGGAGCACCTATGATGGCTACACCTTC

length: 15
J: TRBJ2-7
V: TRBV19
D: -
size: -
CDR3: CASSIGYGFSYEQYF
DNA: TGTGCCAGTAGTATCGGTTACGGATTCTCCTACGAGCAGTACTTC

length: 17
J: TRBJ2-3
V: TRBV7-6
D: TRBD2
size: few
CDR3: CASSLGTSGRSTDTQYF
DNA: TGTGCCAGCAGCTTGGGGACTAGCGGGCGGAGCACAGATACGCAGTATTTT

length: 15
J: TRBJ2-1
V: TRBV4-1
D: TRBD1
size: -
CDR3: CASSLNRGMRNEQFF
DNA: TGCGCCAGCAGCCTGAACAGGGGGATGAGGAATGAGCAGTTCTTC

length: 15
J: TRBJ2-7
V: TRBV5-1
D: TRBD1
size: -
CDR3: CASSLGTGDSYEQYF
DNA: TGCGCCAGCAGCTTAGGGACAGGGGACTCCTACGAGCAGTACTTC

length: 14
J: TRBJ2-2
V: TRBV4-2
D: -
size: -
CDR3: CASSQESVTGELFF
DNA: TGTGCCAGCAGCCAAGAGAGCGTCACCGGGGAGCTGTTTTTT

length: 16
J: TRBJ2-5
V: TRBV15
D: TRBD2
size: once
CDR3: CATSSRLAGEGETQYF
DNA: TGTGCCACCAGCAGCCGACTAGCGGGAGAGGGGGAGACCCAGTACTTC

length: 13
J: TRBJ1-1
V: TRBV23-1
D: TRBD1
size: -
CDR3: CASGGQQNTEAFF
DNA: TGCGCCAGCGGGGGACAGCAGAACACTGAAGCTTTCTTT

length: 16
J: TRBJ2-7
V: TRBV10-2
D: -
size: -
CDR3: CASSRALVRAGYEQYF
DNA: TGCGCCAGCAGTAGGGCGTTGGTACGGGCCGGCTACGAGCAGTACTTC

length: 12
J: TRBJ2-1
V: TRBV15
D: -
size: -
CDR3: CATSRDLGEQFF
DNA: TGTGCCACCAGCAGAGATCTGGGTGAGCAGTTCTTC

length: 17
J: TRBJ2-2
V: TRBV5-1
D: TRBD1
size: -
CDR3: CASSLSLRQGQTGELFF
DNA: TGCGCCAGCAGCTTGTCCCTCCGACAGGGCCAAACCGGGGAGCTGTTTTTT

length: 18
J: TRBJ1-5
V: TRBV27
D: TRBD1
size: -
CDR3: CASRQGGRGPVSNQPQHF
DNA: TGTGCCAGCAGACAGGGGGGCAGGGGTCCCGTTAGCAATCAGCCCCAGCATTTT

length: 15
J: TRBJ1-3
V: TRBV5-1
D: -
size: -
CDR3: CASSPVDPSGNTIYF
DNA: TGCGCCAGCAGCCCGGTAGATCCCTCAGGAAACACCATATATTTT

length: 15
J: TRBJ1-1
V: TRBV18
D: -
size: once
CDR3: CASSPPSGTNTEAFF
DNA: TGTGCCAGCTCACCACCGAGTGGAACGAACACTGAAGCTTTCTTT

length: 14
J: TRBJ1-3
V: TRBV5-6
D: -
size: -
CDR3: CASSLGAVGNTIYF
DNA: TGTGCCAGCAGCCTGGGGGCTGTTGGAAACACCATATATTTT

length: 16
J: TRBJ1-1
V: TRBV7-3
D: TRBD1
size: -
CDR3: CASSQPPDREVTEAFF
DNA: TGTGCCAGCAGCCAGCCACCGGACAGGGAGGTCACTGAAGCTTTCTTT

length: 13
J: TRBJ1-2
V: TRBV5-6
D: -
size: -
CDR3: CASSLRRGFGYTF
DNA: TGTGCCAGCAGCTTAAGAAGGGGGTTCGGCTACACCTTC

length: 15
J: TRBJ1-1
V: TRBV4-2
D: -
size: -
CDR3: CASSQEGRGNTEAFF
DNA: TGTGCCAGCAGCCAAGAAGGCAGGGGGAACACTGAAGCTTTCTTT

length: 14
J: TRBJ2-4
V: TRBV5-1
D: -
size: -
CDR3: CASSWALPGDIQYF
DNA: TGCGCCAGCAGCTGGGCCCTTCCTGGGGACATTCAGTACTTC

length: 15
J: TRBJ1-2
V: TRBV5-1
D: -
size: -
CDR3: CASSLTPGQNYGYTF
DNA: TGCGCCAGCAGCTTAACCCCGGGACAAAACTATGGCTACACCTTC

length: 15
J: TRBJ2-7
V: TRBV6-5
D: TRBD2
size: -
CDR3: CASSFSGSRSYEQYF
DNA: TGTGCCAGCAGTTTTAGCGGGAGTCGGTCCTACGAGCAGTACTTC

length: 14
J: TRBJ1-3
V: TRBV5-1
D: TRBD1
size: few
CDR3: CASSSGTAGNTIYF
DNA: TGCGCCAGCAGCTCCGGGACAGCTGGAAACACCATATATTTT

length: 15
J: TRBJ2-5
V: TRBV7-2
D: TRBD2
size: few
CDR3: CASSLASSGQETQYF
DNA: TGTGCCAGCAGCTTAGCGTCTAGCGGACAAGAGACCCAGTACTTC

length: 15
J: TRBJ1-5
V: TRBV30
D: -
size: few
CDR3: CAWSVRGYGNQPQHF
DNA: TGTGCCTGGAGTGTACGGGGTTATGGCAATCAGCCCCAGCATTTT

length: 12
J: TRBJ1-1
V: TRBV6-5
D: -
size: -
CDR3: CASIAPAAEAFF
DNA: TGTGCCAGCATCGCCCCCGCCGCTGAAGCTTTCTTT

length: 15
J: TRBJ1-1
V: TRBV19
D: -
size: -
CDR3: CASSIWGLGSTEAFF
DNA: TGTGCCAGTAGTATCTGGGGGCTAGGGAGCACTGAAGCTTTCTTT

length: 15
J: TRBJ2-2
V: TRBV29-1
D: -
size: -
CDR3: CSANSGLLNTGELFF
DNA: TGCAGCGCCAACAGTGGGTTGCTGAACACCGGGGAGCTGTTTTTT

length: 15
J: TRBJ2-1
V: TRBV9
D: TRBD2
size: -
CDR3: CASSPRTSGDIGQFF
DNA: TGTGCCAGCAGCCCCCGGACTAGCGGGGACATCGGGCAGTTCTTC

length: 15
J: TRBJ2-3
V: TRBV4-2
D: -
size: -
CDR3: CASSQEGVRTDTQYF
DNA: TGTGCCAGCAGCCAAGAAGGAGTCCGCACAGATACGCAGTATTTT